This TCR beta chain appears in the sequencing data of a study of T cell clonotyping in hematopoietic cell transplantation. As for the study in general: Recipients' pretransplant samples followed cytoreduction. General observations from the study: Few recipient clonotypes overlapped donors; over 95% were de novo at given depth. Broader posttransplant TCR repertoire diversity was predicted by graft donor and pretransplant recipient Inverse Simpson Index values.

About this clone itself: The antigen remains unidentified.

Time point described: recipient sample about 28 days before transplant, after cytoreduction. The repertoire was sequenced with immunoSEQ multiplex PCR; TCRdb's copy has only in-frame clones and lacks some. The sample consists of roughly 29,000 clones, under 85% of them appearing once. This CDR3 spans 14 amino acids. CDR1 MDHEN and CDR2 SYDVKM come from the germline V gene. V gave up 3 bases and J gave up 2 bases, with 10 bases separating them. The chain couples TRBV28 to TRBJ1-1; D is undetermined. The clonotype was recovered from a man between 50 and 59 years old with myelodysplastic syndrome. Some clones in this sample may be carry-over from other donors' samples. Sequencing used peripheral blood mononuclear cells, obtained before stem cell transplant. The CDR3 loop reads CASSFQRANTEAFF. The CDR3 region has the DNA TGTGCCAGCAGTTTTCAGAGAGCCAACACTGAAGCTTTCTTT.